The 2 T cell receptor beta chains in this list originate from one sample, sequenced in a study of blood T cell repertoires in COVID-19. Generated by immunoSEQ multiplex PCR, the TCRdb table keeps only in-frame clones and is missing some. In the table there are about 140,000 clones, 87% of which are singletons. Sequenced: peripheral blood. The receptors derive from a man in his fifties or sixties who had recovered from COVID-19.

The rearrangement joins TRBV18 to TRBJ2-7, with 7 bases fitting TRBD2. V shed 3 bases and J 6 bases; nucleotides not matched to a gene: 5. The CDR3 loop spans 13 amino acids. CDR1 and CDR2 (germline): KGHSH, LQKENI. CDR3: CASSPPGRSEQYF. CDR3 DNA: TGTGCCAGCTCACCCCCCGGGAGGAGCGAGCAGTACTTC.

Only one count was recorded for this clone. The rearrangement joins TRBV18 to TRBJ2-3; 7 bases line up with TRBD1. Germline V lookup: CDR1 KGHSH, CDR2 LQKENI. The CDR3 contains 15 residues. Unmatched junction bases numbered 7, after V lost 6 bases and J lost 1 base. CDR3 DNA sequence: TGTGCCAGCTCGTCAACTGGACAGGGCACAGATACGCAGTATTTT. As protein: CASSSTGQGTDTQYF.